The 6 T cell receptor beta chains listed next were all sequenced from one sample in a study of graft-versus-host responses after intestinal transplantation. TCRdb keeps only in-frame clones here, not all; method: immunoSEQ multiplex PCR. The table records over 80,000 clones, 85% to 95% of them present only once. These receptors' targets are unknown. Sequenced material: unstimulated CD8+ T cells sorted from spleen or lymph node cells, taken before transplant. All receptors derive from a human donor who was the organ donor for an intestinal transplant.

This chain uses TRBV4-3 with TRBJ2-1; 8 bases line up with TRBD2. V was pared by 2 bases and J by 4 bases, with 7 bases of the junction left unmatched. The CDR3 has 16 amino acids. Germline V gives CDR1 LGHNA, CDR2 YSLEER. CDR3 sequence reads: CASSQSTAGAYNEQFF. The CDR3 nucleotides are TGCGCCAGCAGCCAATCGACAGCGGGGGCGTACAATGAGCAGTTCTTC.

The genes are TRBV27 and TRBJ1-4; no definite D call. The CDR3 is 16 residues long. V was cut by 6 bases and J by 10 bases, with 24 bases left in between. Germline V gives CDR1 MNHEY, CDR2 SMNVEV (reference sequence). The CDR3 DNA sequence: TGTGCCAGCAGCTCCCGGCGGGCGGGCCCCGAAGGAAAACTGTTTTTT. Translating it yields CASSSRRAGPEGKLFF.

The V and J genes are TRBV5-5 and TRBJ1-2, with a possible D match to TRBD1 (6 bases). The V gene's germline CDR1 is SGHKS and CDR2 YYEKEE (reference sequence). The length of the CDR3 is 14 residues. V lost 4 bases and J 2 bases, leaving 12 bases between the germline ends. The CDR3 reads CASSPETGNYGYTF. In nucleotides, the CDR3 is TGTGCCAGCAGCCCAGAAACAGGGAACTATGGCTACACCTTC.

This clone was seen a single time. This chain joins TRBV7-9 and TRBJ2-5; the D gene is possibly TRBD1 (5 bases). The DNA end favors TRBJ2-7, so the J call may be wrong. This CDR3 is built from 16 residues. Germline-derived CDR1 and CDR2 are SEHNR and FQNEAQ (reference sequence). The CDR3 bases are TGTGCCAGCAGCTTAGTAGGGTCAGGGCAGATCTACGAGCAGTACTTC. It is translated as CASSLVGSGQIYEQYF.

This rearrangement joins TRBV27 to TRBJ1-1; D call uncertain. Between the trimmed V and J ends, which lost 1 base and 0 bases, there was a span of 6 bases. CDR1 MNHEY and CDR2 SMNVEV come from the germline V gene (reference sequence). There are 14 residues in the CDR3. CDR3 in DNA: TGTGCCAGCAGTTTATACAGATTGAACACTGAAGCTTTCTTT. It codes for CASSLYRLNTEAFF.

V gene TRBV30 combines with J gene TRBJ1-3; D possibly corresponds to TRBD1 (6 bases). The V end lost 6 bases, the J end lost 1 base, and 10 bases lay between the germline ends. Per the germline V gene, CDR1 is GTSNPN and CDR2 is SVGIG (reference sequence). The CDR3 covers 13 residues. Here the CDR3 DNA reads TGTGCCTGTGACAGGAAATCTGGAAACACCATATATTTT. Its protein is CACDRKSGNTIYF.